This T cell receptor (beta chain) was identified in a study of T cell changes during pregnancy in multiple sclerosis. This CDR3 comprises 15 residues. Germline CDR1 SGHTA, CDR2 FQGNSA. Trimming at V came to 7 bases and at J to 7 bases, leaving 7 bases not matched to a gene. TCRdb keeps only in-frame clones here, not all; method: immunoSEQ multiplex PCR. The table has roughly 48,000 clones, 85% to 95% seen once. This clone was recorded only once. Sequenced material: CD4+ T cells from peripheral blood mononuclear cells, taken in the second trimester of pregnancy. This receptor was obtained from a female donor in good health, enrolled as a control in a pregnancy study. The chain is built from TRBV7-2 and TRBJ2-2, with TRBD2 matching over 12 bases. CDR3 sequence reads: CASILAGGVGGELFF. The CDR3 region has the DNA TGTGCCAGCATCCTAGCGGGAGGGGTAGGCGGGGAGCTGTTTTTT. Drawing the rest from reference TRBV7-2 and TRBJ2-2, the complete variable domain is GAGVSQSPSNKVTEKGKDVELRCDPISGHTALYWYRQSLGQGLEFLIYFQGNSAPDKSGLPSDRFSAERTGGSVSTLTIQRTQQEDSAVYLCASILAGGVGGELFFGEGSRLTVL.